The rows below give T cell receptor beta chains drawn from one sample of a study of regulatory T cells in long-lasting Graves disease. TCRdb used MiXCR to reprocess the multiplex PCR reads, holding one entry per CDR3 protein. The sample shows 620,000 or so distinct CDR3 sequences, roughly 15% of them seen only once. The same data also contributed to another study, on T cells in Graves' hyperthyroidism and ophthalmopathy.

The sequenced sample was peripheral blood mononuclear cells (PBMCs), obtained at new diagnosis, from a patient treated with antithyroid drugs. The origin of the receptors is a woman in her twenties or thirties with Graves disease. Both conserved end residues are part of each CDR3. D genes are given only for firm matches. A row's size may be missing; if present it is once, few, many or a size class.

v_call: TRBV20-1; clone_size: NA; cdr3_length: 15; d_call: NA; j_call: TRBJ2-3; cdr3_aa: CSARGGVLRADTQYF; cdr3_nt: TGCAGTGCTAGAGGGGGGGTGCTGAGGGCAGATACGCAGTATTTT
v_call: TRBV3-1; clone_size: many; cdr3_length: 15; d_call: TRBD1; j_call: TRBJ1-1; cdr3_aa: CASTMTGRMNTEAFF; cdr3_nt: TGTGCCAGCACCATGACAGGGCGGATGAACACTGAAGCTTTCTTT
v_call: TRBV28; clone_size: many; cdr3_length: 15; d_call: NA; j_call: TRBJ1-5; cdr3_aa: CASTIDPGPNQPQHF; cdr3_nt: TGTGCCAGCACCATTGACCCGGGCCCCAATCAGCCCCAGCATTTT
v_call: TRBV12-3/TRBV12-4; clone_size: NA; cdr3_length: 21; d_call: TRBD2; j_call: TRBJ2-1; cdr3_aa: CASSSNLGTSGSQSSSNEQFF; cdr3_nt: TGTGCCAGCAGTTCAAATCTCGGGACTAGCGGGAGTCAAAGTTCGAGTAATGAGCAGTTCTTC
v_call: TRBV20-1; clone_size: many; cdr3_length: 15; d_call: NA; j_call: TRBJ1-1; cdr3_aa: CSAPGQGTMNTEAFF; cdr3_nt: TGCAGTGCCCCGGGCCAAGGGACTATGAACACTGAAGCTTTCTTT
v_call: TRBV14; clone_size: few; cdr3_length: 16; d_call: NA; j_call: TRBJ2-1; cdr3_aa: CASSQGVSEGGNEQFF; cdr3_nt: TGTGCCAGCAGCCAAGGAGTTAGCGAGGGCGGTAATGAGCAGTTCTTC
v_call: TRBV19; clone_size: NA; cdr3_length: 21; d_call: NA; j_call: TRBJ1-2; cdr3_aa: CASSISPYDPSGLPWNHGYTF; cdr3_nt: TGTGCCAGTAGTATTTCCCCCTACGATCCCTCCGGACTCCCGTGGAACCATGGCTACACCTTC
v_call: TRBV20-1; clone_size: many; cdr3_length: 15; d_call: NA; j_call: TRBJ1-1; cdr3_aa: CSALNYRLQNTEAFF; cdr3_nt: TGCAGTGCTCTCAATTACAGACTTCAGAACACTGAAGCTTTCTTT
v_call: TRBV20-1; clone_size: few; cdr3_length: 12; d_call: NA; j_call: TRBJ2-5; cdr3_aa: CSAINLGGTQYF; cdr3_nt: TGCAGTGCTATAAATCTCGGGGGGACCCAGTACTTC
v_call: TRBV20-1; clone_size: few; cdr3_length: 14; d_call: TRBD1; j_call: TRBJ1-6; cdr3_aa: CSARLYRGRSPLHF; cdr3_nt: TGCAGTGCTAGACTCTACAGGGGGCGATCACCCCTCCACTTT